Listed here are 6 T cell receptor beta chains from one sample, sequenced in a study of blood T cell repertoires in COVID-19. Produced via immunoSEQ multiplex PCR; TCRdb's table is partial and in-frame only. Of about 250,000 clones in the sample, approximately 89% were seen once. Material: peripheral blood. Source of these receptors: a woman in her thirties with COVID-19, enrolled during active disease.

V gene TRBV7-2 combines with J gene TRBJ2-7; 7 nucleotides agree with TRBD1. Losses at the gene ends were 5 bases for V and 0 bases for J; bases not matched to a gene: 7. This CDR3 contains 15 residues. Germline V CDR1 and CDR2: SGHTA, FQGNSA. Here the CDR3 reads CASSVTGDSSYEQYV. The CDR3 nucleotides read TGTGCCAGCAGCGTTACAGGGGATAGCTCCTACGAGCAGTACGTC.

V usage is TRBV7-2 and J usage is TRBJ2-7, with 8 bases that match TRBD2. Germline V gives CDR1 SGHTA, CDR2 FQGNSA. The trim removed 4 bases at V and 6 bases at J, leaving 8 bases unmatched. The CDR3 consists of 14 residues. CDR3 sequence: CASSSGRGAGEQYF. The CDR3 coding sequence is TGTGCCAGCAGCTCCGGGAGGGGGGCAGGCGAGCAGTACTTC.

The chain employs TRBV7-9 and TRBJ2-3, with 12 bases that match TRBD2. This CDR3 comprises 16 residues. The trim removed 5 bases at V and 2 bases at J, leaving 5 bases unmatched. Germline CDR1 and CDR2: SEHNR and FQNEAQ (reference sequence). CDR3 amino acids: CASSPPSGRVTDTQYF. For the CDR3, the DNA is TGTGCCAGCAGCCCCCCTAGCGGGAGGGTCACAGATACGCAGTATTTT.

This chain joins TRBV18 and TRBJ2-1, with TRBD1 identical over 7 bases. The V and J ends lost 4 bases and 4 bases, in that order; junction bases with no gene match: 4. Germline V gene lookup returns CDR1 KGHSH and CDR2 LQKENI. The CDR3 is made up of 14 amino acids. The CDR3 DNA reads TGTGCCAGCTCACAACAACAGGGGTACAATGAGCAGTTCTTC. This translates into CASSQQQGYNEQFF.

This rearrangement joins TRBV7-2 to TRBJ2-3, with 10 bases matching TRBD2. V was clipped by 1 base and J by 6 bases; unmatched bases: 7. The germline V gene encodes CDR1 SGHTA and CDR2 FQGNSA. The CDR3 covers 16 residues. The CDR3 protein is CASSLVSGGALDTQYF. The CDR3 coding sequence is TGTGCCAGCAGCTTAGTGAGCGGGGGGGCTCTCGATACGCAGTATTTT.

The V call is TRBV4-3, the J call TRBJ2-1, with D possibly TRBD2 on 6 matching bases. Trimming pared 0 bases from V and 4 bases from J, leaving 16 bases between. The length of the CDR3 is 17 residues. Germline V gene data show CDR1 as LGHNA and CDR2 as YSLEER. CDR3 sequence: CASSQDVPGATYNEQFF. DNA of the CDR3: TGCGCCAGCAGCCAAGACGTCCCGGGAGCCACTTACAATGAGCAGTTCTTC.